This T cell receptor beta chain stems from a study of blood T cell repertoires in COVID-19 (dated by TCRdb to the early 2020s). With respect to the entire study: Samples covering the acute and convalescent phases of COVID-19 were provided by collaborators in the United States, Italy and Spain. The prospective study material was composed of cDNA or gDNA derived from T cells, B-cell-depleted T cells, or PBMCs. Where HLA class I and class II types were available, the types were taken from metadata supplied by the sample provider, not from assay-based typing. Nearly every sample came with metadata listing a de-identified subject ID, COVID-19 status, age in years and sex. Samples came from the ongoing ImmuneRACE study (first 160 participants) plus 1,254 subjects from 6 global collaborators. Deeply sampled blood TCRbeta repertoires from subjects exposed to, actively infected with, or recovered from COVID-19 were included in the dataset. The repertoires were released in a freely available public database meant as a resource for research on the immune response to SARS-CoV-2. What the study reported, not specific to this receptor: The amount of clinical and demographic metadata varied by source and participant and was provided uncurated.

The immunoSEQ Assay, a bias-controlled multiplex PCR, was used to amplify TCRbeta CDR3 regions from genomic DNA. The original methods were these. The number of nucleated cells in each sample was estimated from the amplification of reference gene primers within the assay. To quantify the absolute abundance of each unique TCRbeta CDR3 rearrangement, sequence reads were collapsed and filtered. For each sample, productive Simpson clonality was calculated as the square root of Simpson's diversity index over productive rearrangements. Imported from immuneACCESS, the table was reduced by TCRdb to in-frame sequences with V and J called. These copies leave out some clones; in studies compared against another copy, an unresolved V gene accounts for under half, and the cause of the remainder is not known. D and trimming were read from the DNA, whereas the V and J calls and clone size are those reported in that table. The sample has 200,000 to 250,000 clones on record, 75% to 85% of them singletons. The top ten clonotypes cover around 4.7% of the sample.

A word on this clone: Its binding antigen is unknown. The sample holds no much larger clone one base away, and base qualities are not on file.

Participants in the prospective study were enrolled through a virtual design, were aged roughly 18 to 100 years, and lived in roughly 24 United States geographic areas. Cohort assignment in the prospective study relied on participant-reported clinical history from a screening survey and a study questionnaire. In the prospective study, mobile phlebotomists collected whole blood, serum and a nasopharyngeal or oropharyngeal swab from each participant. Participants in the prospective study had the option to provide additional blood draws and questionnaires over an approximately two-month period. Before DNA extraction, prospective study blood samples were shipped either frozen or at room temperature. This TCR was sampled from a man under 40 with acute COVID-19. The sequenced sample consisted of PBMCs or T cells enriched from blood (not recorded which).

The CDR3 loop reads CASSLRGYEQYF. The DNA sequence follows: TGTGCCAGCAGCCTAAGGGGCTACGAGCAGTACTTC. The sequence is built from TRBV6-2 or TRBV6-3 and TRBJ2-7, with TRBD1 tentatively as D gene (5 bases match). Taken from the germline V gene, the CDR1 and CDR2 loops are MNHEY and SVGEGT. The CDR3 contains 12 residues, cysteine and phenylalanine counted. The only DNA kept is the CDR3, 36 bases in frame from the first base. V is pared back by 6 bases and J by 3 bases, with 9 bases lying between the germline termini.